These 29 T cell receptor beta chains were all obtained from the same sample, sequenced in a study of cytomegalovirus exposure and HLA in healthy donors. A multiplex PCR was run with 60 Vbeta primers and 13 Jbeta primers. The protocol was immunoSEQ multiplex PCR, while the TCRdb copy is restricted to in-frame clones and leaves out a portion. The sample lists approximately 180,000 clones; 77% were seen once. Specimen: PBMCs. The receptor source for this set is a woman between 25 and 40 years old in good health and CMV-seropositive.

This sequence joins TRBV11-3 and TRBJ2-3; unclear D gene. There are 13 residues in the CDR3. Trimming removed 2 bases at V and 2 bases at J, with 5 bases between. Looked up from germline, CDR1 is SGHNT and CDR2 is YENEEA. The CDR3 DNA is TGTGCCAGCAGCTTACATCACACAGATACGCAGTATTTT. Its translation is CASSLHHTDTQYF.

The V gene is TRBV7-2, the J gene TRBJ2-2; D unclear. V lost 1 base, J lost 1 base, and 7 bases lay in between. CDR3 size: 15 residues. Germline assignment: CDR1 SGHTA and CDR2 FQGNSA. CDR3 bases: TGTGCCAGCAGCTTAGGGAGTCGGAACACCGGGGAGCTGTTTTTT. This gives the protein CASSLGSRNTGELFF.

With regard to this clone: One junction end disagrees with the germline gene, perhaps due to a read error. The chain uses TRBV5-1 and TRBJ2-2; 9 nucleotides agree with TRBD2. There are 15 residues in the CDR3. Per germline, CDR1 SGHRS and CDR2 YFSETQ. The CDR3 is CASSLGLADTGELFF. CDR3 DNA: TGCGCCAGCAGTTTGGGACTAGCAGACACCGGGGAGCTGTTTTTT.

The chain recombines TRBV28 with TRBJ2-7, with D perhaps matching TRBD1 (7 bases). Germline CDR1 and CDR2: MDHEN and SYDVKM. Trimming took off 6 bases at V and 4 bases at J, with 19 bases between the two ends. This CDR3 is built from 15 residues. The CDR3, as DNA: TGTGCCAGCAGGTCCTCGGGGGACAGAAATTACGAGCAGTACTTC. Translated: CASRSSGDRNYEQYF.

This clone was seen just once. Here the CDR3 reads CASSPTFAGQGYGYTF. The CDR3 bases are TGTGCCAGCAGTCCGACTTTCGCGGGGCAAGGCTATGGCTACACCTTC. The chain combines TRBV27 with TRBJ1-2; the D gene is possibly TRBD1 (5 bases). Germline assignment: CDR1 MNHEY and CDR2 SMNVEV (reference sequence). Between the trimmed V and J ends, which lost 5 bases and 4 bases, there was a span of 20 bases. The CDR3 runs 16 residues.

V and J are TRBV2 and TRBJ1-3; D unclear. The CDR3 totals 17 residues. The V gene's germline CDR1 is SNHLY and CDR2 FYNNEI. V lost 2 bases and J 4 bases, leaving 18 bases between the germline ends. The CDR3 sequence is CASSERRLAAGGNTIYF. The CDR3 DNA is TGTGCCAGCAGTGAACGGAGGCTAGCTGCTGGGGGAAACACCATATATTTT.

V gene TRBV9 combines with J gene TRBJ2-7; no reliable D call. Germline V lookup: CDR1 SGDLS, CDR2 YYNGEE. V was pared by 4 bases and J by 0 bases, with 5 bases between. The CDR3 spans 12 residues. In nucleotides, the CDR3 is TGTGCCAGCAGCACAAGCTCCTACGAGCAGTACTTC. This encodes CASSTSSYEQYF.

The chain has TRBV9 and TRBJ2-1, with 10 bases lining up with TRBD2. Germline CDR1 reads SGDLS; CDR2 reads YYNGEE. V trimming: 0 bases; J trimming: 7 bases; junction bases outside the gene matches: 4. CDR3 size: 15 residues. This CDR3 reads CASSVVASGSNEQFF. The CDR3 DNA reads as TGTGCCAGCAGCGTAGTGGCTAGCGGGAGTAATGAGCAGTTCTTC.

V is TRBV10-3 and J is TRBJ1-1, with 8 nucleotides matching TRBD1. V was pared by 11 bases and J by 5 bases, with 10 bases of the junction left unmatched. CDR1 ENHRY and CDR2 SYGVKD come from the germline V gene. This CDR3 region has 13 residues. Here the CDR3 DNA reads TGTGCCGCCCTAGGGACAGGTGGGACTGAAGCTTTCTTT. Amino acid sequence: CAALGTGGTEAFF.

J is TRBJ2-2 and V is TRBV18, with TRBD1 identical over 10 bases. Unmatched junction bases numbered 3, after V lost 3 bases and J lost 2 bases. Germline CDR1 KGHSH, CDR2 LQKENI. The CDR3 spans 16 residues. The CDR3 here is CASSPRTGGNTGELFF. DNA of the CDR3: TGTGCCAGCTCACCCCGGACAGGGGGAAACACCGGGGAGCTGTTTTTT. Full variable domain (remainder filled in from reference TRBV18 and TRBJ2-2): NAGVMQNPRHLVRRRGQEARLRCSPMKGHSHVYWYRQLPEEGLKFMVYLQKENIIDESGMPKERFSAEFPKEGPSILRIQQVVRGDSAAYFCASSPRTGGNTGELFFGEGSRLTVL.

The V call is TRBV29-1, the J call TRBJ1-3; D is unclear. CDR1 is SQVTM and CDR2 is ANQGSEA in the germline V gene. With 1 base removed from V and 9 bases from J, the gap between germline ends came to 4 bases. The CDR3 loop spans 10 amino acids. The CDR3 reads CSVEAGTIYF. CDR3 sequence (DNA): TGCAGCGTTGAAGCGGGCACCATATATTTT.

The chain links TRBV6-4 to TRBJ2-3; D is uncertain. V lost 6 bases and J 6 bases, leaving 10 bases between the germline ends. The length of the CDR3 is 12 residues. Germline CDR1 MRHNA, CDR2 SNTAGT. CDR3 protein: CASSNDGDTQYF. The CDR3 nucleotides read TGTGCCAGCAGCAACGACGGGGATACGCAGTATTTT.

This clone was seen more than once but under ten times. The rearrangement links TRBV11-2 to TRBJ2-7; a possible D gene is TRBD1 (5 bases). Germline V lookup: CDR1 SGHAT, CDR2 FQNNGV. CDR3 length: 13 amino acids. V was trimmed by 5 bases and J by 5 bases, leaving 13 bases between them. The DNA of the CDR3 is TGTGCCAGCAGCCCGCACCTACAGGACGAGCAGTACTTC. It yields the protein CASSPHLQDEQYF. Using reference TRBV11-2 and TRBJ2-7 for the parts outside the CDR3, the full variable domain is EAGVAQSPRYKIIEKRQSVAFWCNPISGHATLYWYQQILGQGPKLLIQFQNNGVVDDSQLPKDRFSAERLKGVDSTLKIQPAKLEDSAVYLCASSPHLQDEQYFGPGTRLTVT.

The chain joins TRBV7-5 to TRBJ1-3. TRBV7-5 is assigned pseudogene status. This CDR3 region has 17 residues. The DNA of the CDR3 is TGTGTCAGAAGCCTTTTGGGGCGGGGGAACTCTGGAAACACCATATATTTT. It yields the protein CVRSLLGRGNSGNTIYF.

The chain is built from TRBV6-5 and TRBJ2-7, with a weak D call TRBD1 (6 bases). CDR3 length: 14 amino acids. V shed 5 bases and J shed 3 bases, with 14 bases lying between them. Germline-derived CDR1 and CDR2 are MNHEY and SVGAGI. CDR3 coding DNA: TGTGCCAGCAGTGACTTCGGACAGCACTACGAGCAGTACTTC. As protein: CASSDFGQHYEQYF.

This CDR3 reads CASRGGAEFYGYTF. DNA of the CDR3: TGTGCCAGCAGAGGGGGCGCAGAGTTTTATGGCTACACCTTC. The chain combines TRBV28 with TRBJ1-2; 7 nucleotides match TRBD1. Unmatched junction bases numbered 9, after V lost 6 bases and J lost 5 bases. The length of the CDR3 is 14 residues. CDR1 MDHEN and CDR2 SYDVKM come from the germline V gene.

The chain carries TRBV7-8 and TRBJ2-5; D gene unclear. Trimming took off 8 bases at V and 5 bases at J, with 12 bases between the two ends. The germline gives CDR1 SGHVS, CDR2 FQNEAQ. This CDR3 has 12 amino acids. The CDR3 here is CASAIVSETQYF. The CDR3 nucleotides read TGTGCCAGCGCCATAGTATCGGAGACCCAGTACTTC.

The genes are TRBV12-5 and TRBJ2-7, with 8 bases that match TRBD2. The CDR3 has 16 amino acids. V was pared by 2 bases and J by 2 bases, with 8 bases of the junction left unmatched. Germline V gene lookup returns CDR1 LGHNT and CDR2 FRNRAP. CDR3 amino acids: CASGLMASGRPYEQYF. The CDR3 DNA reads as TGTGCTAGTGGTTTGATGGCTAGCGGGCGACCCTACGAGCAGTACTTC.

The chain couples TRBV29-1 to TRBJ1-1, with unresolved D. With 4 bases removed from V and 1 base from J, the gap between germline ends came to 13 bases. The CDR3 length is 14 residues. From germline, CDR1 is SQVTM and CDR2 ANQGSEA. The CDR3 here is CSVASGGGNTEAFF. CDR3 DNA sequence: TGCAGCGTTGCGTCCGGAGGAGGGAACACTGAAGCTTTCTTT.

J is TRBJ2-3 and V is TRBV29-1; TRBD2 aligns across 9 bases. The germline gives CDR1 SQVTM, CDR2 ANQGSEA. The CDR3 spans 17 residues. The V segment lost 1 base and the J segment 0 bases; nucleotides outside the gene matches: 8. The CDR3 sequence is CSVEGLAGIRSTDTQYF. The CDR3 bases are TGCAGCGTTGAAGGCCTAGCGGGAATACGTAGCACAGATACGCAGTATTTT.

Turning to this clone: The final CDR3 position lacks the conserved phenylalanine or tryptophan, pointing to a likely read error. It is unclear where the CDR3 begins or ends on the DNA, so no DNA is shown, and the CDR3 is as TCRdb lists it. The chain couples TRBV7-8 to TRBJ1-1; TRBD1, the table's D call, lacks a check against the DNA. The CDR3 totals 13 residues, both ends included. The germline CDR1 and CDR2 sequences are SGHVS and FQNEAQ. The chain's CDR3 is CASSSRTGALIAR.

This clone was picked up one time. The chain is built from TRBV28 and TRBJ2-7; 11 nucleotides match TRBD2. This CDR3 is built from 16 residues. The germline V gene has CDR1 MDHEN and CDR2 SYDVKM. V lost 4 bases to trimming and J lost 2 bases; unmatched junction nucleotides: 7. Written as DNA, the CDR3 is TGTGCCAGCAGTTCCCCAGTAGCGGGAGGGCCCTACGAGCAGTACTTC. Translating it yields CASSSPVAGGPYEQYF.

The table lists this clone with a few counts. Here the CDR3 DNA reads TGTGCCAGCAGCTCGGGACAGGGGGAAAAAGAGACCCAGTACTTC. It translates to CASSSGQGEKETQYF. The chain joins TRBV7-8 to TRBJ2-5; 11 nucleotides line up with TRBD1. This CDR3 is 15 amino acids long. Germline V CDR1 and CDR2: SGHVS, FQNEAQ. V was pared by 4 bases and J by 3 bases, with 4 bases of the junction left unmatched.

This clone was detected a few times. The genes are TRBV7-8 and TRBJ1-1; TRBD1 agrees at 8 bases. Germline V gene sequence: CDR1 SGHVS, CDR2 FQNEAQ. CDR3 length equals 13 residues. With V trimmed by 1 base and J by 5 bases, 0 bases remained unmatched. The DNA for the CDR3 is TGTGCCAGCAGCTTAGACAGGGGGACTGAAGCTTTCTTT. It yields the protein CASSLDRGTEAFF.

The chain's CDR3 is CASSLEGTDYGYTF. CDR3 nucleotide sequence: TGCGCCAGCAGCCTAGAGGGGACAGACTATGGCTACACCTTC. The genes are TRBV4-1 and TRBJ1-2; 7 nucleotides line up with TRBD1. The CDR3 is 14 residues long. Trimming at V came to 4 bases and at J to 3 bases, leaving 5 bases not matched to a gene. Germline V gene lookup returns CDR1 MGHRA and CDR2 YSYEKL.

This chain joins TRBV5-1 and TRBJ1-1; no clear D gene. V lost 3 bases and J lost 2, with 14 bases in between. CDR1 is SGHRS and CDR2 is YFSETQ in the germline V gene. This CDR3 has 15 residues. The CDR3, as DNA: TGCGCCAGCAGCTCCGGAGGGCTACTAAACACTGAAGCTTTCTTT. This codes for CASSSGGLLNTEAFF.

The genes are TRBV11-2 and TRBJ1-4, with D unresolved. The CDR3 length is 14 residues. Deletions cut 5 bases from V and 8 bases from J, with 15 bases between. Germline V lookup: CDR1 SGHAT, CDR2 FQNNGV. CDR3 loop: CASSPRVVGEKLFF. The CDR3 bases are TGTGCCAGCAGCCCGAGGGTGGTCGGGGAAAAACTGTTTTTT. Full variable domain (rest looked up from reference TRBV11-2 and TRBJ1-4): EAGVAQSPRYKIIEKRQSVAFWCNPISGHATLYWYQQILGQGPKLLIQFQNNGVVDDSQLPKDRFSAERLKGVDSTLKIQPAKLEDSAVYLCASSPRVVGEKLFFGSGTQLSVL.

The chain uses TRBV19 and TRBJ1-1; D is unclear. Between the trimmed V and J ends, which lost 10 bases and 3 bases, there was a span of 15 bases. Germline assignment: CDR1 LNHDA and CDR2 SQIVND (reference sequence). CDR3 length equals 13 residues. Here the CDR3 DNA reads TGTGCCACCAGCCGGACTGGGGACACTGAAGCTTTCTTT. Amino acid sequence: CATSRTGDTEAFF.

This chain links TRBV6-6 with TRBJ2-1; 8 bases line up with TRBD2. The germline CDR1 and CDR2 sequences are MNHNY and SVGAGI (reference sequence). J lost 4 bases, V lost 2 bases, and 4 bases had no gene match. CDR3 length: 15 residues. Written as DNA, the CDR3 is TGTGCCAGCAGTTACGGGTCTAGCGGGTACAATGAGCAGTTCTTC. This translates into CASSYGSSGYNEQFF.